The following is a T cell receptor (beta chain) sequence with its context. What it binds is unknown. Each sorted subset replicate got 200 ng genomic DNA, 30,000 or so genomes. Sequencing was performed with immunoSEQ multiplex PCR; in TCRdb, only in-frame clones are kept and a portion is missing. The sample has roughly 2.5 million clones; over 85% are singletons. The entry originates in a study of shared clonotypes between healthy human individuals. Study-level background: The plates for each donor numbered three CD4 naive, three CD4 memory, two CD8 naive and one CD8 memory.

The CDR3 spans 16 residues. Per the germline V gene, CDR1 is SGHDN and CDR2 is FVKESK. Unmatched junction bases numbered 6, after V lost 5 bases and J lost 0 bases. Findings and caveats of the study: The donor pool, a small one, limited the genetic and exposure-history diversity represented.

Healthy HIV-negative adults with no recent acute infections or vaccinations were recruited as donors. The V gene is TRBV14, the J gene TRBJ2-7, with 11 bases that match TRBD2. The clonotype comes from a man younger than 35 in good health. Sequenced input: naive CD4+ T cells sorted from blood. Subset reported: CD45RA+ positively selected. CDR3 in DNA: TGTGCCAGCAGCATAGCGGGAGGGCCGGTCTCCTACGAGCAGTACTTC. It yields the protein CASSIAGGPVSYEQYF.